One and the same sample provided the 29 T cell receptor beta chains below, sequenced in a study of early T cells in non-severe SARS-CoV-2 infection. TCRdb re-analysed the 5' RACE reads in MiXCR, keeping a single row per CDR3 protein. The table records roughly 48,000 distinct CDR3 sequences, about 4.6% of them present only once. The sequencing sample was made of whole blood. The receptors come from an adult who was a healthcare worker with PCR-confirmed SARS-CoV-2 infection or an uninfected control (not recorded which).

This clonotype was observed at least ten times. The CDR3 is CASSLAQLASGYNEQFF. The CDR3 coding sequence is TGCGCCAGCAGCCTAGCCCAATTAGCTAGCGGGTACAATGAGCAGTTCTTC. The V gene is TRBV4-1, the J gene TRBJ2-1, with 8 bases aligning to TRBD2. The CDR3 runs to 17 residues. Per the germline V gene, CDR1 is MGHRA and CDR2 is YSYEKL. The V gene end was trimmed by 4 bases and the J gene end by 4 bases; junction bases not matched to a gene: 12.

This clonotype was recorded at least ten times. J is TRBJ1-5 and V is TRBV5-8; 7 positions match TRBD1. V trimming: 4 bases; J trimming: 7 bases; junction bases outside the gene matches: 11. The germline gives CDR1 SGHTS, CDR2 YDEGEE. The CDR3 contains 15 residues. CDR3 DNA sequence: TGTGCCAGCAGCCTAGGGACAGTCGAGGGACAGCCCCAGCATTTT. It yields the protein CASSLGTVEGQPQHF.

This clonotype showed up many times. V and J are TRBV18 and TRBJ1-3, with TRBD1 matching 8 bases. Germline trimming cut 0 bases from V and 4 bases from J; bases unmatched to any gene: 2. The germline CDR1 and CDR2 sequences are KGHSH and LQKENI. The CDR3 runs to 15 residues. The CDR3 sequence is CASSPPGTGGNTIYF. Written as DNA, the CDR3 is TGTGCCAGCTCACCACCGGGGACAGGAGGAAACACCATATATTTT.

In its sample, this clonotype was seen many times. The V gene is TRBV7-9, the J gene TRBJ2-4; 10 bases are a match to TRBD2. V was pared by 1 base and J by 8 bases, with 5 bases of the junction left unmatched. The CDR3 extends over 15 amino acids. In germline, CDR1 is SEHNR, CDR2 FQNEAQ (reference sequence). The CDR3 sequence: CASSLVLAGEDIQYF. CDR3 bases: TGTGCCAGCAGCTTAGTGCTAGCGGGAGAGGACATTCAGTACTTC.

This clonotype was found many times. CDR3 protein: CASSQDLAGVSSYNEQFF. Written as DNA, the CDR3 is TGCGCCAGCAGCCAAGATCTAGCGGGGGTCTCCTCCTACAATGAGCAGTTCTTC. This chain connects TRBV4-3 to TRBJ2-1; 10 nucleotides agree with TRBD2. The CDR3 is 18 residues long. V lost 0 bases to trimming and J lost 0 bases; unmatched junction nucleotides: 5. The V gene's germline CDR1 is LGHNA and CDR2 YSLEER.

The sample holds many counts of this clonotype. V and J are TRBV5-6 and TRBJ2-1; D is uncertain. The germline gives CDR1 SGHDT, CDR2 YYEEEE. This CDR3 region has 15 residues. Trimming left V 4 bases short and J 6 bases short, with 17 bases between. This CDR3 is CASSPWTPNGNEQFF. The CDR3 coding sequence is TGTGCCAGCAGCCCCTGGACCCCGAACGGCAATGAGCAGTTCTTC.

The V call is TRBV20-1, the J call TRBJ2-3; 14 nucleotides match TRBD2. V shed 6 bases, J shed 11 bases, and the junction held 10 bases outside the gene matches. CDR1 is DFQATT and CDR2 is SNEGSKA in the germline V gene (reference sequence). The CDR3 length is 14 residues. The DNA for the CDR3 is TGCAGTGCCCCCCGGGGGACTAGCGGGGGTATGCAGTATTTT. Translating it yields CSAPRGTSGGMQYF.

The genes are TRBV6-5 and TRBJ2-7, with 9 bases aligning to TRBD1. Germline V gene sequence: CDR1 MNHEY, CDR2 SVGAGI. The V and J ends lost 5 bases and 4 bases, in that order; junction bases with no gene match: 12. The CDR3 runs 16 residues. The chain's CDR3 is CASSSVEGQGRYEQYF. The CDR3 coding sequence is TGTGCCAGCAGTAGCGTAGAGGGACAGGGAAGGTACGAGCAGTACTTC.

The sample holds many counts of this clonotype. The CDR3 DNA is TGTGCCAGCAGCTCAGCTAGAGGGGAGCAGTACTTC. Its protein is CASSSARGEQYF. The chain uses TRBV7-9 and TRBJ2-7; perhaps TRBD2 as D (5 bases). Germline lookup yields CDR1 SEHNR and CDR2 FQNEAQ (reference sequence). Trimming pared 4 bases from V and 7 bases from J, leaving 11 bases between. The CDR3 runs 12 residues.

With regard to this clonotype: One junction end disagrees with the germline gene, perhaps due to a read error. The rearrangement links TRBV20-1 to TRBJ2-7; 9 bases line up with TRBD2. CDR1 is DFQATT and CDR2 is SNEGSKA in the germline V gene (reference sequence). The CDR3 runs to 16 residues. The CDR3 DNA is TGCAGTGCTATAGGACTAGCGCATATAAATGCCTACGTGCAGTACTTC. Encoded protein: CSAIGLAHINAYVQYF.

The rearrangement uses TRBV27 and TRBJ2-3; 11 bases map to TRBD2. Looked up from germline, CDR1 is MNHEY and CDR2 is SMNVEV (reference sequence). J lost 5 bases, V lost 4 bases, and 17 bases had no gene match. This CDR3 has 19 amino acids. The CDR3 protein is CASSSRGGSGRAEVDTQYF. CDR3 bases: TGTGCCAGCAGTTCCCGGGGAGGTAGCGGGAGGGCCGAGGTAGATACGCAGTATTTT.

This clonotype came up a few times. This chain connects TRBV14 to TRBJ2-6; the match to TRBD1 covers 9 bases. Germline CDR1 SGHDN, CDR2 FVKESK. This CDR3 spans 17 amino acids. After removal of 7 bases from V and 1 base from J, the junction contained 8 bases not matched to a gene. The CDR3 here is CASTIGTGFSGANVLTF. The CDR3 DNA reads TGTGCCAGCACCATAGGGACAGGGTTTTCTGGGGCCAACGTCCTGACTTTC.

In its sample, this clonotype was seen many times. The chain has TRBV20-1 and TRBJ2-3, with 9 bases lining up with TRBD2. The CDR3 is made up of 16 amino acids. V lost 6 bases to trimming and J lost 6 bases; unmatched junction nucleotides: 16. Germline V gene sequence: CDR1 DFQATT, CDR2 SNEGSKA (reference sequence). The chain's CDR3 is CSATETGTSLSDTQYF. The CDR3 DNA sequence: TGCAGTGCCACCGAAACCGGGACTAGCCTATCTGATACGCAGTATTTT.

This clonotype was found many times. The gene calls are TRBV7-6 and TRBJ2-3; a possible D gene is TRBD2 (7 bases). This CDR3 spans 13 amino acids. The germline V and J ends were trimmed by 5 bases and 5 bases, with 11 bases remaining between them. The germline CDR1 and CDR2 sequences are SGHVS and FNYEAQ. The CDR3 loop reads CASSGRGQDTQYF. Here the CDR3 DNA reads TGTGCCAGCAGCGGGCGGGGGCAAGATACGCAGTATTTT.

This clonotype was counted ten times or more. This chain connects TRBV7-3 to TRBJ2-3, with D perhaps TRBD1 or TRBD2 (5 bases each). The CDR3 covers 16 residues. The germline V and J ends were trimmed by 5 bases and 6 bases, with 21 bases remaining between them. The V gene's germline CDR1 is SGHTA and CDR2 FQGTGA. The CDR3 sequence is CASSTGSPHEGDTQYF. CDR3 coding DNA: TGTGCCAGCAGCACCGGCTCTCCTCACGAGGGGGATACGCAGTATTTT.

J is TRBJ1-5 and V is TRBV18, with D uncertain. With 1 base removed from V and 5 bases from J, the gap between germline ends came to 9 bases. The CDR3 runs 14 residues. Germline CDR1 is KGHSH and CDR2 is LQKENI. The CDR3 sequence: CASSPRGGDQPQHF. Written as DNA, the CDR3 is TGTGCCAGCTCACCACGGGGAGGTGATCAGCCCCAGCATTTT.

The chain is built from TRBV7-9 and TRBJ1-5; possibly TRBD1 for D (5 bases). V was clipped by 2 bases and J by 1 base, with 9 bases between them. There are 15 residues in the CDR3. Germline V gene data show CDR1 as SEHNR and CDR2 as FQNEAQ (reference sequence). In nucleotides, the CDR3 is TGTGCCAGCAGCTTATCAGGGTTCAGCAATCAGCCCCAGCATTTT. Protein: CASSLSGFSNQPQHF.

In its sample, this clonotype was seen many times. The chain uses TRBV20-1 and TRBJ2-5; 8 bases line up with TRBD2. The trim removed 1 base at V and 2 bases at J, leaving 3 bases unmatched. The V gene's germline CDR1 is DFQATT and CDR2 SNEGSKA (reference sequence). This CDR3 has 14 residues. Written as DNA, the CDR3 is TGCAGTGCTAGAGCGGGAGGGGATCAAGAGACCCAGTACTTC. Its translation is CSARAGGDQETQYF.

Note on this clonotype: This may be a read error: a much more frequent sequence differs by one nucleotide. V gene TRBV6-1 combines with J gene TRBJ2-3; 7 nucleotides line up with TRBD1. CDR3 length equals 15 residues. Unmatched junction bases numbered 14, after V lost 11 bases and J lost 3 bases. Germline CDR1 and CDR2: MNHNS and SASEGT. The CDR3 region is CAGFETGRFTDTQYF. The CDR3 DNA reads as TGTGCCGGCTTTGAGACAGGGAGATTTACAGATACGCAGTATTTT.

In this sample, this clonotype turned up many times. V usage is TRBV6-2 or TRBV6-3 and J usage is TRBJ2-7, with 11 bases aligning to TRBD2. J was trimmed by 1 base and V by 5 bases; bases with no gene match: 7. CDR1 is MNHEY and CDR2 is SVGEGT in the germline V gene. There are 16 residues in the CDR3. The CDR3 loop reads CASSRTSGLRSYEQYF. CDR3 nucleotides: TGTGCCAGCAGTCGGACTAGCGGGCTCAGATCCTACGAGCAGTACTTC.

This clonotype was seen more than once but under ten times. The rearrangement links TRBV5-8 to TRBJ1-1, with D possibly matching TRBD1 (5 bases). This CDR3 spans 14 amino acids. Germline V gene sequence: CDR1 SGHTS, CDR2 YDEGEE. Between the trimmed V and J ends, which lost 3 bases and 4 bases, there was a span of 13 bases. The DNA for the CDR3 is TGTGCCAGCAGCTCAATCGACAGCGTCACTGAAGCTTTCTTT. Translated: CASSSIDSVTEAFF.

In its sample, this clonotype was seen many times. The genes are TRBV20-1 and TRBJ2-1; D is unresolved. The CDR3 consists of 11 residues. The ends were cut back, 3 bases at V and 13 bases at J, with 13 bases in the middle. The germline V gene has CDR1 DFQATT and CDR2 SNEGSKA (reference sequence). CDR3 protein: CSASLLESQFF. The CDR3 nucleotides are TGCAGTGCTAGCCTTTTGGAAAGTCAGTTCTTC.

This clonotype was picked up many times. The chain couples TRBV19 to TRBJ2-1, with 8 bases identical to TRBD1. V lost 5 bases and J lost 4; bases outside the gene matches: 7. The germline CDR1 and CDR2 sequences are LNHDA and SQIVND (reference sequence). CDR3 length equals 15 residues. The CDR3 is CASSLGQGGYNEQFF. Written as DNA, the CDR3 is TGTGCCAGTAGTCTCGGACAGGGAGGTTACAATGAGCAGTTCTTC.

This clonotype has a count of ten or more. The chain recombines TRBV12-3 or TRBV12-4 with TRBJ2-2; D assignment may be TRBD1 or TRBD2 (5 bases each). V was cut by 3 bases and J by 6 bases, with 11 bases left in between. The CDR3 is made up of 14 amino acids. CDR3 DNA: TGTGCCAGCAGTTTGTGGGGGTCCGCCGGGGAGCTGTTTTTT. It is translated as CASSLWGSAGELFF.

This clonotype was detected ten times or more. V and J are TRBV14 and TRBJ2-1, with 8 bases that match TRBD2. The J segment lost 0 bases and the V segment lost 4 bases, leaving 5 bases of the junction unmatched. This CDR3 has 16 amino acids. The V gene's germline CDR1 is SGHDN and CDR2 FVKESK. CDR3 region: CASSPPGGNSYNEQFF. CDR3 DNA: TGTGCCAGCAGCCCGCCGGGGGGGAACTCCTACAATGAGCAGTTCTTC.

This clonotype was seen repeatedly, ten times or more. The chain combines TRBV6-6 with TRBJ2-7; TRBD1 aligns across 10 bases. The CDR3 runs 16 residues. The germline V gene has CDR1 MNHNY and CDR2 SVGAGI (reference sequence). The V segment lost 0 bases and the J segment 5 bases; nucleotides outside the gene matches: 7. The CDR3 loop reads CASSYSFRDRGHEQYF. The CDR3 DNA reads as TGTGCCAGCAGTTACTCATTCCGGGACAGGGGCCACGAGCAGTACTTC.

This clonotype was recorded at least ten times. The chain combines TRBV5-1 with TRBJ2-5; D unresolved. CDR3 length: 12 residues. CDR1 is SGHRS and CDR2 is YFSETQ in the germline V gene. V gave up 0 bases and J gave up 5 bases, with 5 bases separating them. The CDR3 protein is CASSLDAETQYF. The CDR3 DNA follows: TGCGCCAGCAGCTTGGATGCGGAGACCCAGTACTTC.

This clonotype was observed a few times. The rearrangement links TRBV5-4 to TRBJ1-2, with 7 bases aligning to TRBD1. The CDR3 sequence is 13 residues long. Losses at the gene ends were 4 bases for V and 2 bases for J; bases not matched to a gene: 2. Germline CDR1 is SGHNT and CDR2 is YYREEE (reference sequence). CDR3 nucleotide sequence: TGTGCCAGCAGCCTACAGGGGAACTATGGCTACACCTTC. Its protein is CASSLQGNYGYTF. Variable domain in full (rest from reference TRBV5-4 and TRBJ1-2): ETGVTQSPTHLIKTRGQQVTLRCSSQSGHNTVSWYQQALGQGPQFIFQYYREEENGRGNFPPRFSGLQFPNYSSELNVNALELDDSALYLCASSLQGNYGYTFGSGTRLTVV.

V gene TRBV20-1 combines with J gene TRBJ2-5; 10 bases align to TRBD1. The CDR3 contains 14 residues. Germline trimming cut 6 bases from V and 0 bases from J; bases unmatched to any gene: 4. CDR1 and CDR2 (germline): DFQATT, SNEGSKA (reference sequence). CDR3 bases: TGCAGTGCCCTGGGACAGGGGTACCAAGAGACCCAGTACTTC. Protein product: CSALGQGYQETQYF.